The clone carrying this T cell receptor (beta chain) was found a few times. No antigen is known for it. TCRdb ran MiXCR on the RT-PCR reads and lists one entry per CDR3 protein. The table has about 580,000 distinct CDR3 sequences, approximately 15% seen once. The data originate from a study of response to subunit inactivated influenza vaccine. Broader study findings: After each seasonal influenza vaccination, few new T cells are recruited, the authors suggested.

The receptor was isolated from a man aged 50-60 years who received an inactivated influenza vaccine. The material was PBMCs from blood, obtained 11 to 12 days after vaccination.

In DNA form, the CDR3 reads TGCAGTTCCGACTCAGGGGGCGCGGGCTATGGCTACACCTTC. Translating gives CSSDSGGAGYGYTF. The V call is TRBV20-1, the J call TRBJ1-2; 8 bases fit TRBD1. Germline V CDR1 and CDR2: DFQATT, SNEGSKA (reference sequence). The CDR3 runs to 14 residues. V trimming: 8 bases; J trimming: 4 bases; junction bases outside the gene matches: 12.